The 6 T cell receptor beta chains given below trace back to one sample, sequenced in a study of T cells in Graves' hyperthyroidism and ophthalmopathy. Amplification of TCR beta CDR3 regions used RNA as the template. Initially, a first-round RT-PCR of the TCR CDR3 employed the HTBI primer set. TCRdb re-analysed the multiplex PCR reads in MiXCR, keeping a single row per CDR3 protein. The table includes some 560,000 distinct CDR3 sequences, around 15% detected once. Sequencing used blood. These receptor sequences come from a middle-aged woman with Graves' hyperthyroidism.

In its sample, this clonotype was seen many times. The chain carries TRBV15 and TRBJ2-7, with 15 bases fitting TRBD2. The CDR3 is 20 residues long. V dropped 1 base and J dropped 2; count of bases not matched to a gene: 12. Germline V CDR1 and CDR2: LNHNV, YYDKDF (reference sequence). CDR3 region: CATSRAVIGLAGGRPYEQYF. CDR3 nucleotides: TGTGCCACCAGCAGAGCCGTTATCGGACTAGCGGGAGGGCGACCCTACGAGCAGTACTTC. Combining the CDR3 with reference TRBV15 and TRBJ2-7 gives the whole variable domain DAMVIQNPRYQVTQFGKPVTLSCSQTLNHNVMYWYQQKSSQAPKLLFHYYDKDFNNEADTPDNFQSRRPNTSFCFLDIRSPGLGDTAMYLCATSRAVIGLAGGRPYEQYFGPGTRLTVT.

This clonotype was recorded many times. This rearrangement joins TRBV20-1 to TRBJ2-6; TRBD1 might be the D (6 bases). V gave up 0 bases and J gave up 0 bases, with 18 bases separating them. Per the germline V gene, CDR1 is DFQATT and CDR2 is SNEGSKA (reference sequence). The CDR3 has 19 residues. The CDR3 nucleotides read TGCAGTGCTAGAGATGTCGCGACCTCAGGGGTCTCTGGGGCCAACGTCCTGACTTTC. It is translated as CSARDVATSGVSGANVLTF.

This clonotype was seen repeatedly, ten times or more. The chain links TRBV10-3 to TRBJ2-2; 9 bases align to TRBD1. CDR1 and CDR2 (germline): ENHRY, SYGVKD. Unmatched junction bases numbered 10, after V lost 4 bases and J lost 7 bases. This CDR3 region has 16 residues. The CDR3 spells CAISGGTGSIIGELFF. CDR3 in DNA: TGTGCCATCAGTGGCGGGACAGGGAGTATCATCGGGGAGCTGTTTTTT.

This clonotype was counted many times. V usage is TRBV5-1 and J usage is TRBJ1-2; the match to TRBD1 covers 7 bases. There are 15 residues in the CDR3. V lost 0 bases, J lost 4 bases, and 6 bases stayed unmatched. Germline V CDR1 and CDR2: SGHRS, YFSETQ. The CDR3 sequence: CASSLADREIYGYTF. CDR3 coding DNA: TGCGCCAGCAGCTTGGCCGACAGGGAGATCTATGGCTACACCTTC.

V is TRBV6-2 or TRBV6-3 and J is TRBJ2-5; D remains unclear. There are 17 residues in the CDR3. Trimming left V 0 bases short and J 5 bases short, with 19 bases between. Germline V gene lookup returns CDR1 MNHEY and CDR2 SVGEGT. The CDR3 region is CASSYSNVRRDGETQYF. The CDR3 DNA reads as TGTGCCAGCAGTTACTCGAACGTGCGTAGAGACGGTGAGACCCAGTACTTC.

This clonotype was seen at least ten times. V gene TRBV20-1 combines with J gene TRBJ1-1; a possible D gene is TRBD1 (6 bases). The CDR3 is 13 residues long. The V gene's germline CDR1 is DFQATT and CDR2 SNEGSKA (reference sequence). The ends were cut back, 3 bases at V and 6 bases at J, with 14 bases in the middle. CDR3 bases: TGCAGTGCTAGGGTACAGGGAGGTTCTGAAGCTTTCTTT. It codes for CSARVQGGSEAFF.